This is a list of T cell receptor beta chains from one sample in a study of chemoradiotherapy in HPV16-positive cancers. Assay used: immunoSEQ multiplex PCR; TCRdb lists only in-frame clones, some missing. The sample has approximately 13,000 clones, around 85% seen once. The specimen was blood, collected from a patient who underwent chemoradiotherapy. The receptors were sampled from a human donor with HPV-associated anogenital cancer. CDR3s include the opening cysteine and the closing phenylalanine or tryptophan. A D gene is named only where the DNA matches it firmly. Not every row has a clone size; where given, it reads once, few, many or a size class.

TRBJ1-1,.,TRBV7-3,.,CASSLFASENTEAFF,TGTGCCAGCAGCTTGTTCGCATCGGAGAACACTGAAGCTTTCTTT
TRBJ2-2,.,TRBV5-1,.,CASSLERGGELFF,TGCGCCAGCAGCTTGGAAAGGGGCGGGGAGCTGTTTTTT
TRBJ2-3,TRBD2,TRBV7-2,.,CASSLQAGGQADTQYF,TGTGCCAGCAGCTTACAAGCGGGGGGGCAGGCAGATACGCAGTATTTT
TRBJ1-1,TRBD1,TRBV6-5,.,CASSNTGGRTEAFF,TGTGCCAGCAGTAACACAGGGGGCCGCACTGAAGCTTTCTTT
TRBJ2-3,.,TRBV7-2,.,CASSSYSTDTQYF,TGTGCCAGCAGCTCGTATAGCACAGATACGCAGTATTTT
TRBJ1-2,.,TRBV5-4,.,CASSLPPHYGYTF,TGTGCCAGCAGCTTGCCACCGCACTATGGCTACACCTTC
TRBJ2-2,TRBD1,TRBV7-3,.,CASSYRGGSNTGELFF,TGTGCCAGCAGCTACAGGGGTGGGTCGAACACCGGGGAGCTGTTTTTT
TRBJ1-5,.,TRBV6-6,.,CASSQRPISQHF,TGTGCCAGCAGTCAGAGACCCATATCCCAGCATTTT
TRBJ1-1,.,TRBV15,.,CATNGEMGTEAFF,TGTGCCACCAACGGGGAAATGGGCACTGAAGCTTTCTTT
TRBJ2-1,TRBD1,TRBV10-3,.,CAISEDRGNYNEQFF,TGTGCCATCAGTGAAGACAGGGGGAACTATAATGAGCAGTTCTTC
TRBJ1-1,TRBD1,TRBV6-1,.,CASSWTGRAEAFF,TGTGCCAGCAGTTGGACAGGTCGCGCTGAAGCTTTCTTT
TRBJ2-3,.,TRBV6-4,few,CASSGDGHTDTQYF,TGTGCCAGCAGTGGGGATGGCCACACAGATACGCAGTATTTT
TRBJ1-1,.,TRBV14,.,CASSQEHSEAFF,TGTGCCAGCAGCCAAGAACACTCTGAAGCTTTCTTT
TRBJ2-3,TRBD1,TRBV5-1,.,CASSPMAQGFGDTQYF,TGCGCCAGCAGCCCCATGGCACAGGGGTTCGGAGATACGCAGTATTTT
TRBJ2-7,TRBD2,TRBV27,.,CASSLSHGGGLTYEQYF,TGTGCCAGCAGTTTAAGTCATGGCGGGGGGTTAACCTACGAGCAGTACTTC
TRBJ2-1,.,TRBV14,.,CASSQDVGPSYNEQFF,TGTGCCAGCAGCCAAGATGTAGGGCCCTCCTACAATGAGCAGTTCTTC
TRBJ2-4,.,TRBV30,.,CAWSRGGGGKNIQYF,TGTGCCTGGAGTAGAGGCGGGGGCGGCAAAAACATTCAGTACTTC
TRBJ2-5,.,TRBV5-1,.,CASSFYPTGSSQETQYF,TGCGCCAGCAGCTTTTATCCAACAGGGAGTTCACAAGAGACCCAGTACTTC
TRBJ1-1,.,TRBV18,few,CASSPKDHPWRAFF,TGTGCCAGCTCACCAAAGGACCACCCCTGGCGAGCTTTCTTT
TRBJ1-4,.,TRBV28,once,CASSYVLREKLFF,TGTGCCAGCAGTTACGTACTTCGCGAAAAACTGTTTTTT
TRBJ1-2,.,TRBV6-1,once,CASSEVTVPYGYTF,TGTGCCAGCAGTGAAGTGACAGTTCCCTATGGCTACACCTTC
TRBJ2-5,.,TRBV6-5,once,CASSYSPLTGGETQYF,TGTGCCAGCAGTTATAGTCCATTGACAGGAGGCGAGACCCAGTACTTC
TRBJ1-1,.,TRBV7-8,.,CASSLSWGNTEAFF,TGTGCCAGCAGCTTGTCCTGGGGGAACACTGAAGCTTTCTTT
TRBJ1-6,.,TRBV5-4,.,CASSLGGPLHF,TGTGCCAGCAGCTTGGGGGGGCCCCTCCACTTT
TRBJ1-1,.,TRBV27,.,CASSGRTGSEAFF,TGTGCCAGCAGTGGAAGAACAGGGAGTGAAGCTTTCTTT
TRBJ2-2,.,TRBV4-1,once,CASSQEVPQGNTGELFF,TGCGCCAGCAGCCAAGAGGTCCCACAGGGAAACACCGGGGAGCTGTTTTTT
TRBJ1-2,.,TRBV19,.,CASRGDRDFYGYTF,TGTGCCAGTAGGGGGGACCGAGATTTCTATGGCTACACCTTC
TRBJ2-2,TRBD1,TRBV18,.,CASSPRQGADTGELFF,TGTGCCAGCTCACCACGGCAGGGGGCAGACACCGGGGAGCTGTTTTTT
TRBJ2-5,TRBD2,TRBV5-6,.,CASRPGLARETQYF,TGTGCCAGCAGACCGGGACTAGCGAGGGAGACCCAGTACTTC
TRBJ1-1,TRBD1,TRBV29-1,.,CSAGDRAFF,TGCAGCGCTGGGGACAGGGCTTTCTTT
TRBJ1-6,TRBD1,TRBV5-4,.,CASSLGQGYNSPLHF,TGTGCCAGCAGCCTTGGACAGGGCTACAATTCACCCCTCCACTTT
TRBJ1-1,.,TRBV21-1,.,CASSKVVRRFYLNTEAFF,TGTGCCAGCAGCAAAGTCGTTAGACGGTTTTATTTGAACACTGAAGCTTTCTTT
TRBJ1-1,.,TRBV12-5,.,CANVLGNTEAFF,TGTGCTAATGTGTTGGGGAACACTGAAGCTTTCTTT
TRBJ1-2,.,TRBV9,.,CASSVSWSTAGGRLGYTF,TGTGCCAGCAGCGTCTCCTGGTCGACAGCGGGTGGCAGATTGGGCTACACCTTC
TRBJ2-1,.,TRBV11-2,.,CASSPGWAYNEQFF,TGTGCCAGCAGCCCGGGATGGGCCTACAATGAGCAGTTCTTC
TRBJ1-4,.,TRBV28,.,CASNRQSFNEKLFF,TGTGCCAGCAACAGACAGAGCTTCAATGAAAAACTGTTTTTT
TRBJ2-2,TRBD1,TRBV5-6,.,CASSNYRGQVAGELFF,TGTGCCAGCAGCAACTACAGGGGGCAGGTGGCCGGGGAGCTGTTTTTT
TRBJ1-1,.,TRBV29-1,.,CSVFNRKPEAFF,TGCAGCGTTTTTAACAGGAAACCTGAAGCTTTCTTT
TRBJ1-1,.,TRBV5-8,.,CASSLFRAHQLNTEAFF,TGTGCCAGCAGCTTGTTCCGGGCCCACCAATTGAACACTGAAGCTTTCTTT
TRBJ2-1,TRBD2,TRBV5-1,.,CASRSQGTSGWNEQFF,TGCGCCAGCAGGAGTCAGGGGACTAGCGGGTGGAATGAGCAGTTCTTC
TRBJ2-3,.,TRBV18,once,CASSPPGASTDTQYF,TGTGCCAGCTCACCACCGGGGGCCAGCACAGATACGCAGTATTTT
TRBJ1-3,TRBD1,TRBV2,.,CASSPDRVGNTIYF,TGTGCCAGCAGTCCGGACAGGGTCGGAAACACCATATATTTT